These T cell receptor beta chains were read from a single sample in a study of OX40 agonist ivuxolimab in advanced cancers. The data were produced by immunoSEQ multiplex PCR, yet TCRdb's version contains in-frame clones alone and is incomplete. The repertoire holds 65,000 to 80,000 clones, with roughly 90% as singletons. Sequences were derived from CD4+ or CD8+ T cells sorted from blood, sampled in a trial of the OX40 agonist ivuxolimab. These receptors all stem from an adult with an advanced solid tumor such as melanoma, head and neck, liver or kidney cancer. CDR3s include the opening cysteine and the closing phenylalanine or tryptophan. D genes are given only for firm matches. Not every row has a clone size; where given, it reads once, few, many or a size class.

V	length	D	J	size	CDR3	DNA
TRBV28	14	TRBD2	TRBJ2-7	-	CASSLGRESYEQYF	TGTGCCAGCAGTTTAGGGCGGGAGTCCTACGAGCAGTACTTC
TRBV5-1	15	TRBD2	TRBJ2-1	-	CASSLSQRGGNEQFF	TGCGCCAGCAGCTTGAGCCAGCGGGGTGGCAATGAGCAGTTCTTC
TRBV7-2	13	-	TRBJ1-2	-	CASSLGTNYGYTF	TGTGCCAGCAGCCTGGGAACTAACTATGGCTACACCTTC
TRBV6-5	13	-	TRBJ1-1	-	CASSTLGDTEAFF	TGTGCCAGCTCTACGCTCGGGGACACTGAAGCTTTCTTT
TRBV11-2	14	-	TRBJ1-2	-	CASSRTTSSYGYTF	TGTGCCAGCAGCCGCACTACGTCAAGCTATGGCTACACCTTC
TRBV6-1	15	TRBD1	TRBJ1-1	-	CASSDRTGVVTEAFF	TGTGCCAGCAGTGACCGGACAGGGGTGGTCACTGAAGCTTTCTTT
TRBV28	14	-	TRBJ1-4	-	CASTPGRGGEKLFF	TGTGCCAGCACCCCCGGGAGGGGTGGTGAAAAACTGTTTTTT
TRBV10-3	13	TRBD1	TRBJ2-1	-	CAITGQGSNEQFF	TGTGCCATCACGGGACAGGGGAGCAATGAGCAGTTCTTC
TRBV10-3	13	-	TRBJ2-7	-	CAIRASRGYEQYF	TGTGCCATCCGGGCTAGCAGGGGCTACGAGCAGTACTTC
TRBV7-2	13	-	TRBJ1-6	-	CASSAHDFSPLHF	TGTGCCAGCAGCGCCCACGATTTTTCACCCCTCCACTTT
TRBV6-4	13	-	TRBJ1-1	-	CASSVNTNTEAFF	TGTGCCAGCAGTGTAAACACGAACACTGAAGCTTTCTTT
TRBV5-5	17	-	TRBJ2-7	-	CASSLEGLRTDNDEQYF	TGTGCCAGCAGCTTAGAAGGGTTAAGGACAGATAACGACGAGCAGTACTTC
TRBV7-2	16	-	TRBJ1-6	-	CASSLVGGERNSPLHF	TGTGCCAGCAGCTTAGTGGGAGGGGAGCGGAATTCACCCCTCCACTTT
TRBV28	16	TRBD1	TRBJ1-5	once	CASTPRTGGAWQPQHF	TGTGCCAGCACCCCCCGGACAGGGGGCGCATGGCAGCCCCAGCATTTT